The sequence of this T cell receptor beta chain was determined in a study of blood T cell repertoires in COVID-19. TCRdb keeps only in-frame clones here, not all; method: immunoSEQ multiplex PCR. Of a few hundred thousand clones in the sample, around 81% were seen once. Sequencing used peripheral blood. This receptor was identified in a man aged 30-40 years who had recovered from COVID-19.

CDR3: CSASDRETEAFF. The CDR3, as DNA: TGCAGCGCTAGTGACAGGGAAACTGAAGCTTTCTTT. This rearrangement joins TRBV29-1 to TRBJ1-1, with TRBD1 matching 7 bases. Germline V gene lookup returns CDR1 SQVTM and CDR2 ANQGSEA. CDR3 length: 12 amino acids. Germline trimming cut 7 bases from V and 5 bases from J; bases unmatched to any gene: 7.